Following are 20 T cell receptor beta chains from one sample sequenced in a study of blood T cell repertoires in COVID-19. The table came from immunoSEQ multiplex PCR; TCRdb's copy has only in-frame clones and leaves some out. Altogether approximately 260,000 clones are present, around 85% being singletons, with the ten largest covering about 4%. Sequenced: peripheral blood. These receptors originate from a woman between 35 and 50 years old with active or convalescent COVID-19.

This clone was counted between two and nine times. This chain uses TRBV6-5 with TRBJ1-2; D is possibly TRBD1 (5 bases). Trimming took 7 bases from V and 5 from J, leaving 20 bases between them. The V gene's germline CDR1 is MNHEY and CDR2 SVGAGI. There are 15 residues in the CDR3. CDR3 sequence (DNA): TGTGCCAGCACCCCGACCTGGGCAGGGCCATATGGCTACACCTTC. The encoded protein is CASTPTWAGPYGYTF.

The V gene is TRBV4-1, the J gene TRBJ2-5, with 7 nucleotides matching TRBD1. With V trimmed by 1 base and J by 2 bases, 10 bases remained unmatched. The CDR3 is made up of 17 amino acids. Germline assignment: CDR1 MGHRA and CDR2 YSYEKL. The CDR3 bases are TGCGCCAGCAGCCAAGCCCAGGGGGAGAGGTGGCAAGAGACCCAGTACTTC. This encodes CASSQAQGERWQETQYF.

The chain uses TRBV19 and TRBJ1-5; TRBD1 agrees at 7 bases. Trimming at V came to 4 bases and at J to 5 bases, leaving 5 bases not matched to a gene. CDR3 length equals 14 residues. CDR1 and CDR2 (germline): LNHDA, SQIVND (reference sequence). The CDR3 DNA reads TGTGCCAGTAGTACAACTACAGGGGATCAGCCCCAGCATTTT. Amino acid sequence: CASSTTTGDQPQHF.

The CDR3 reads CASGTGVNTEAFF. CDR3 DNA: TGTGCCAGCGGGACAGGAGTGAACACTGAAGCTTTCTTT. V and J are TRBV27 and TRBJ1-1; the match to TRBD1 covers 8 bases. Germline V gene lookup returns CDR1 MNHEY and CDR2 SMNVEV (reference sequence). The trim removed 8 bases at V and 0 bases at J, leaving 2 bases unmatched. The CDR3 runs 13 residues.

This clone was detected many times. This sample includes further DNA sequences coding for the same CDR3. The chain combines TRBV5-6 with TRBJ1-5, with 11 positions matching TRBD1. This CDR3 comprises 13 residues. The V and J ends lost 4 bases and 6 bases, in that order; junction bases with no gene match: 0. Germline V lookup: CDR1 SGHDT, CDR2 YYEEEE. In DNA form, the CDR3 reads TGTGCCAGCAGCGGGACAGGGGGTCAGCCCCAGCATTTT. Amino acid sequence: CASSGTGGQPQHF.

This clone was found a few times. This same CDR3 is encoded by further DNA sequences in the sample. This chain links TRBV5-1 with TRBJ1-1; D is undetermined. CDR3 length equals 14 residues. Germline assignment: CDR1 SGHRS and CDR2 YFSETQ. V was clipped by 0 bases and J by 1 base, with 7 bases between them. CDR3 DNA: TGCGCCAGCAGCTTGGCTAGAGGGAACACTGAAGCTTTCTTT. As protein: CASSLARGNTEAFF.

This clone has at least ten counts. The gene calls are TRBV30 and TRBJ1-1, with 8 positions matching TRBD1. After removal of 8 bases from V and 1 base from J, the junction contained 6 bases not matched to a gene. CDR1 and CDR2 from the germline V gene are GTSNPN and SVGIG (reference sequence). This CDR3 spans 13 amino acids. CDR3 nucleotides: TGTGCCGGGGGACAGGACAAGAACACTGAAGCTTTCTTT. It translates to CAGGQDKNTEAFF.

This rearrangement joins TRBV7-9 to TRBJ2-2, with 8 bases fitting TRBD1. Germline V lookup: CDR1 SEHNR, CDR2 FQNEAQ (reference sequence). CDR3 length equals 13 residues. V was clipped by 11 bases and J by 2 bases; unmatched bases: 4. This CDR3 reads CARQGANTGELFF. CDR3 DNA: TGTGCCCGGCAGGGGGCCAACACCGGGGAGCTGTTTTTT.

The V and J genes are TRBV19 and TRBJ2-2; D call uncertain. Per germline, CDR1 LNHDA and CDR2 SQIVND (reference sequence). The CDR3 runs 15 residues. V shed 9 bases and J shed 1 base, with 15 bases lying between them. The CDR3 DNA sequence: TGTGCCAGCCAACCAGTCCGTCGGAACACCGGGGAGCTGTTTTTT. This gives the protein CASQPVRRNTGELFF.

CDR3 coding DNA: TGTGCCAGCTCATCCTTCCCGGGACAGAGGGACGGGACTGAAGCTTTCTTT. Translated: CASSSFPGQRDGTEAFF. The rearrangement joins TRBV18 to TRBJ1-1, with 7 bases that match TRBD1. The V segment lost 5 bases and the J segment 5 bases; nucleotides outside the gene matches: 17. The germline gives CDR1 KGHSH, CDR2 LQKENI. This CDR3 spans 17 amino acids.

The V gene is TRBV2, the J gene TRBJ2-1; 12 bases are shared with TRBD1. V was clipped by 4 bases and J by 6 bases; unmatched bases: 4. CDR1 is SNHLY and CDR2 is FYNNEI in the germline V gene. This CDR3 comprises 15 residues. In DNA form, the CDR3 reads TGTGCCAGCAGTGGGGGGACAGGGGGCAGCAATGAGCAGTTCTTC. The encoded protein is CASSGGTGGSNEQFF.

The chain is built from TRBV30 and TRBJ1-5; unclear D gene. CDR1 and CDR2 (germline): GTSNPN, SVGIG (reference sequence). This CDR3 is 14 amino acids long. V dropped 3 bases and J dropped 6 bases, with 15 bases sitting between them. The CDR3 DNA sequence: TGTGCCTGGAGAACCCCCGGGGAGGTTCAGCCCCAGCATTTT. Residues: CAWRTPGEVQPQHF.

CDR3 region: CASSSQLRDRDYEQYF. The CDR3 region has the DNA TGTGCCAGCAGTTCGCAACTCCGGGACAGGGATTACGAGCAGTACTTC. The rearrangement joins TRBV27 to TRBJ2-7; the match to TRBD1 covers 9 bases. The CDR3 covers 16 residues. Per the germline V gene, CDR1 is MNHEY and CDR2 is SMNVEV (reference sequence). Unmatched junction bases numbered 11, after V lost 4 bases and J lost 4 bases.

The chain has TRBV6-5 and TRBJ1-5; TRBD1 matches at 7 bases. Germline-derived CDR1 and CDR2 are MNHEY and SVGAGI. V trimming: 6 bases; J trimming: 7 bases; junction bases outside the gene matches: 9. The CDR3 length is 14 residues. Here the CDR3 reads CASSIDRDGQPQHF. In DNA form, the CDR3 reads TGTGCCAGCAGCATTGACAGGGACGGACAGCCCCAGCATTTT.

This chain uses TRBV10-3 with TRBJ1-5, with D tentatively TRBD1 (6 bases). Between the trimmed V and J ends, which lost 11 bases and 0 bases, there was a span of 17 bases. Looked up from germline, CDR1 is ENHRY and CDR2 is SYGVKD. The CDR3 consists of 15 residues. This CDR3 reads CAVHAGQNSNQPQHF. As DNA, the CDR3 is TGTGCCGTGCACGCCGGACAGAATAGCAATCAGCCCCAGCATTTT.

CDR3 sequence: CSVTAVRDRGVMETQYF. In DNA form, the CDR3 reads TGCAGCGTTACTGCCGTGAGAGACAGGGGCGTGATGGAGACCCAGTACTTC. V is TRBV29-1 and J is TRBJ2-5, with TRBD1 matching over 8 bases. The CDR3 length is 17 residues. Germline V gene sequence: CDR1 SQVTM, CDR2 ANQGSEA. J lost 5 bases, V lost 5 bases, and 19 bases had no gene match.

The chain combines TRBV7-9 with TRBJ1-5; 7 bases line up with TRBD1. The CDR3 has 13 amino acids. Germline values: CDR1 SEHNR, CDR2 FQNEAQ (reference sequence). Trimming cost V 5 bases and J 6 bases; bases outside gene matches: 4. The CDR3 DNA sequence: TGTGCCAGCAGCCAGGGGGGAGGTCAGCCCCAGCATTTT. It yields the protein CASSQGGGQPQHF. The variable domain in full, with the rest retrieved from reference TRBV7-9 and TRBJ1-5, is DTGVSQNPRHKITKRGQNVTFRCDPISEHNRLYWYRQTLGQGPEFLTYFQNEAQLEKSRLLSDRFSAERPKGSFSTLEIQRTEQGDSAMYLCASSQGGGQPQHFGDGTRLSIL.

V is TRBV12-3 or TRBV12-4 and J is TRBJ2-5; D might be TRBD1 (5 bases). The V gene lost 3 bases and the J gene lost 6 bases, with 11 bases spanning the gap. The CDR3 consists of 13 residues. As DNA, the CDR3 is TGTGCCAGCAGTTTGGTTGGGGCACAGACCCAGTACTTC. Translation: CASSLVGAQTQYF.

The chain is built from TRBV3-1 (or the pseudogene TRBV3-2) and TRBJ2-5; 8 bases line up with TRBD1. Trimming removed 0 bases from V and 7 bases from J; junction bases left unmatched: 10. Per germline, CDR1 LGHDT and CDR2 YNNKEL (reference sequence). The CDR3 is 16 residues long. For the CDR3, the DNA is TGTGCCAGCAGCCAAGAAATCGGACAGGGCGTCGGGACCCAGTACTTC. This encodes CASSQEIGQGVGTQYF.

There are a few counts of this clone. The chain couples TRBV11-2 to TRBJ1-1; D gene uncertain. Looked up from germline, CDR1 is SGHAT and CDR2 is FQNNGV. The CDR3 sequence is 14 residues long. Between the trimmed V and J ends, which lost 2 bases and 1 base, there was a span of 8 bases. DNA for the CDR3: TGTGCCAGCAGCTTACAGAGACAGAACACTGAAGCTTTCTTT. Encoded protein: CASSLQRQNTEAFF.